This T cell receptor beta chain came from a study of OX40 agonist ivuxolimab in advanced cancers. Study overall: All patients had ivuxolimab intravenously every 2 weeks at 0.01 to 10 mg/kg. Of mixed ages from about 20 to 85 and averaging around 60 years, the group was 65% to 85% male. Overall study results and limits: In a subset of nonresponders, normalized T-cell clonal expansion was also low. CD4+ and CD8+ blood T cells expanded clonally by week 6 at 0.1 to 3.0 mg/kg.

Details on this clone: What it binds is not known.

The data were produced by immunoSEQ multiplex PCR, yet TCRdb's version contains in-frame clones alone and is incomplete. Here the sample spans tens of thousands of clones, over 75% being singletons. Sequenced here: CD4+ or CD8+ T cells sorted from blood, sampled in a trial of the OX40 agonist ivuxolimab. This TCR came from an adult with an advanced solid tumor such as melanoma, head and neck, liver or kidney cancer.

The CDR3 DNA reads TGTGCCAGCAGCTGGGCTAGCGGCTATCAAGAGACCCAGTACTTC. Residues: CASSWASGYQETQYF. The chain joins TRBV7-8 to TRBJ2-5, with TRBD2 matching 7 bases. The CDR3 runs 15 residues. The V gene end was trimmed by 4 bases and the J gene end by 2 bases; junction bases not matched to a gene: 7. CDR1 SGHVS and CDR2 FQNEAQ come from the germline V gene.